This entry concerns a single T cell receptor (beta chain). The source of the sample is a study of shared clonotypes between healthy human individuals. This CDR3 comprises 13 residues. V was pared by 4 bases and J by 7 bases, with 4 bases of the junction left unmatched. Germline V gene sequence: CDR1 GTSNPN, CDR2 SVGIG (reference sequence). Profiling relied on immunoSEQ multiplex PCR, and the TCRdb table lists in-frame clones only, not all of them. The sample yields approximately 980,000 clones, less than 85% seen once. The chain joins TRBV30 to TRBJ2-2; 9 bases agree with TRBD1. The receptor comes from a young man in good health. The sample consisted of memory CD4+ T cells sorted from blood. The sample's subset: CD45RA-negative fraction. This chain's CDR3 is CAWTGTGHGELFF. The DNA for the CDR3 is TGTGCCTGGACCGGGACAGGGCACGGGGAGCTGTTTTTT.